Listed here is a single T cell receptor (beta chain). Amplification targeted the TCR beta CDR3 regions, with RNA transcripts as the source material. The library came from an HTBI-primed first-round RT-PCR and a second-round multiplex PCR. TCRdb re-called the multiplex PCR reads through MiXCR, storing one row per CDR3 protein. The repertoire holds about 740,000 distinct CDR3 sequences, 35% to 50% seen once, with roughly 45% in the top ten. The data are from a study of Graves' ophthalmopathy and Graves' hyperthyroidism. Physicians reached a diagnosis by relying on clinical symptoms, serum thyroxine, TRAb, thyroid ultrasound and orbital computed tomography. Fresh peripheral blood (roughly 9.7 ml) yielded the PBMCs. CDR1 is MGHRA and CDR2 is YSYEKL in the germline V gene. The V gene lost 3 bases and the J gene lost 0 bases, with 14 bases spanning the gap. This CDR3 region has 16 residues.

What was sequenced was peripheral blood. The genes are TRBV4-1 and TRBJ1-2, with D uncertain. The TCR originated in an adult man with Graves' ophthalmopathy. The CDR3: CASSHPWSQANYGYTF. Here the CDR3 DNA reads TGCGCCAGCAGCCATCCGTGGTCTCAAGCTAACTATGGCTACACCTTC.